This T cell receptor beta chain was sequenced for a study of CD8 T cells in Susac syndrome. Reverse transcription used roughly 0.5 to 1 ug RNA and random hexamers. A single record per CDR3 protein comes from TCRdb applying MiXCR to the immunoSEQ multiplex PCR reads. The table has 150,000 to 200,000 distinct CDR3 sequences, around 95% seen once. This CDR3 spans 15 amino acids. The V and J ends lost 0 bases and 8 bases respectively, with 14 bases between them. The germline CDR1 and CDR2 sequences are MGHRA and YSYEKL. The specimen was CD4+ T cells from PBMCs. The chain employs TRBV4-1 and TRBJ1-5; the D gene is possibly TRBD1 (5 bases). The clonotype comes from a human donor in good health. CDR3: CASSQEVTGSKPQHF. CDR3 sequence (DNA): TGCGCCAGCAGCCAAGAAGTTACAGGATCAAAGCCCCAGCATTTT.